The next 9 T cell receptor beta chains were all read from a single sample in a study of glioma-infiltrating T cells after dendritic cell vaccination. This table comes from immunoSEQ multiplex PCR, and its TCRdb copy is limited to in-frame clones, with some not included. The sample shows 75,000 to 100,000 clones, 79% of them seen only once. Specimen: blood, collected before dendritic cell vaccination. The receptors here all came from a human donor with glioblastoma.

V and J are TRBV30 and TRBJ1-1, with 9 bases matching TRBD1. This CDR3 spans 13 amino acids. The ends lost 4 bases at V and 8 bases at J; junction bases unmatched: 8. Germline V CDR1 and CDR2: GTSNPN, SVGIG (reference sequence). CDR3 coding DNA: TGTGCCTGGAATCAGGACAGGGGTGGGGAAGCTTTCTTT. This translates into CAWNQDRGGEAFF.

This clone has more than one count but fewer than ten. The gene calls are TRBV19 and TRBJ1-1; D possibly corresponds to TRBD1 (6 bases). The CDR3 length is 13 residues. Germline CDR1 LNHDA, CDR2 SQIVND (reference sequence). V lost 5 bases, J lost 1 base, and 8 bases lay in between. The CDR3 region is CASSQGWNTEAFF. The CDR3 nucleotides are TGTGCCAGTAGTCAGGGGTGGAACACTGAAGCTTTCTTT.

The V call is TRBV5-1, the J call TRBJ2-5; TRBD2 matches at 12 bases. This CDR3 contains 15 residues. J gave up 4 bases and V 0 bases, and 1 base lay outside the gene matches. CDR1 SGHRS and CDR2 YFSETQ come from the germline V gene. The CDR3 loop reads CASSLGLAGVETQYF. The CDR3 DNA sequence: TGCGCCAGCAGCTTGGGACTAGCGGGAGTAGAGACCCAGTACTTC.

This chain joins TRBV5-4 and TRBJ2-1; D is undetermined. The CDR3 runs to 16 residues. The germline CDR1 and CDR2 sequences are SGHNT and YYREEE (reference sequence). V lost 0 bases, J lost 3 bases, and 13 bases lay in between. The CDR3 nucleotides read TGTGCCAGCAGCTTGGCCGGCGACTCTCGCTACAATGAGCAGTTCTTC. Translation gives CASSLAGDSRYNEQFF.

The chain is built from TRBV27 and TRBJ2-1; the match to TRBD1 covers 7 bases. CDR1 is MNHEY, CDR2 SMNVEV, per germline (reference sequence). The V gene end was trimmed by 5 bases and the J gene end by 9 bases; junction bases not matched to a gene: 13. The CDR3 runs 15 residues. As DNA, the CDR3 is TGTGCCAGCAGTCTTACTAAAAGGGGGCGCAGTGAGCAGTTCTTC. Translated, it gives CASSLTKRGRSEQFF.

This chain links TRBV14 with TRBJ2-1; D unclear. V lost 1 base to trimming and J lost 6 bases, with 13 bases between them. Germline V gene sequence: CDR1 SGHDN, CDR2 FVKESK. The CDR3 runs 15 residues. The DNA of the CDR3 is TGTGCCAGCAGCCAAGCAGACTGGGTAGCCAATGAGCAGTTCTTC. Its translation: CASSQADWVANEQFF.

This clone came up a few times. J is TRBJ1-4 and V is TRBV7-9; 8 nucleotides match TRBD1. There are 15 residues in the CDR3. The trim removed 1 base at V and 7 bases at J, leaving 5 bases unmatched. The germline CDR1 and CDR2 sequences are SEHNR and FQNEAQ (reference sequence). In nucleotides, the CDR3 is TGTGCCAGCAGCTTAGTGCAGGGGGCGAGTGAAAAACTGTTTTTT. Translated, it gives CASSLVQGASEKLFF. The complete variable domain, with remaining parts taken from reference TRBV7-9 and TRBJ1-4, reads DTGVSQNPRHKITKRGQNVTFRCDPISEHNRLYWYRQTLGQGPEFLTYFQNEAQLEKSRLLSDRFSAERPKGSFSTLEIQRTEQGDSAMYLCASSLVQGASEKLFFGSGTQLSVL.

The chain joins TRBV5-1 to TRBJ2-7; TRBD1 aligns across 8 bases. This CDR3 region has 18 residues. With 1 base clipped from V and 7 bases from J, the junction kept 19 bases outside the gene matches. Germline V lookup: CDR1 SGHRS, CDR2 YFSETQ. The CDR3 spells CASSLPGTGSSLSREQYF. Written as DNA, the CDR3 is TGCGCCAGCAGCTTGCCCGGGACAGGTTCTTCTCTATCGCGGGAGCAGTACTTC.

This rearrangement joins TRBV28 to TRBJ1-2; 7 bases are shared with TRBD1. The CDR3 has 14 residues. V trimming: 4 bases; J trimming: 4 bases; junction bases outside the gene matches: 6. Germline CDR1 MDHEN, CDR2 SYDVKM. In DNA form, the CDR3 reads TGTGCCAGCAGTTCAAACAGGGGACCCTATGGCTACACCTTC. Translated, it gives CASSSNRGPYGYTF.